These T cell receptor beta chains were read from a single sample in a study of blood T cell repertoires in COVID-19. Measured with immunoSEQ multiplex PCR; TCRdb has only the in-frame clones, and not every one. The table records around 150,000 clones, approximately 88% of them present only once. Sequences were obtained from PBMCs or T cells enriched from blood (not recorded which). All receptors derive from a woman aged 55-69 years who had recovered from COVID-19. CDR3s include the opening cysteine and the closing phenylalanine or tryptophan. The D gene is left open where the match is weak.

CDR3 length	V gene	J gene	D gene	CDR3 protein
14	TRBV11-2	TRBJ2-1	-	CASSLGEVSNEQFF
17	TRBV19	TRBJ2-3	TRBD2	CASSGTSGRWRADTQYF
17	TRBV28	TRBJ2-1	TRBD1	CASSSGQGSIPGNEQFF
17	TRBV19	TRBJ1-2	-	CASHGSRDGFGRAGYTF
13	TRBV7-9	TRBJ1-2	TRBD1	CASSLLTGYGYTF
18	TRBV7-9	TRBJ1-3	-	CASTVSWPDESSGNTIYF
14	TRBV29-1	TRBJ2-3	-	CSVSRLVPTDTQYF
15	TRBV7-2	TRBJ1-1	-	CASSLAGGPYTEAFF
14	TRBV2	TRBJ1-6	-	CASSDEPSNSPLHF
14	TRBV13	TRBJ1-3	-	CASRPRGSVNTIYF
17	TRBV6-1	TRBJ2-5	TRBD2	CASSEGLLAGAGETQYF
15	TRBV7-2	TRBJ1-1	-	CASSLMSQGITEAFF
14	TRBV4-1	TRBJ1-1	-	CASSQVRRDSEAFF
15	TRBV2	TRBJ2-5	TRBD1	CASSEIQTGGKTQYF
19	TRBV5-1	TRBJ2-1	-	CASSLVRDLGLSSYNEQFF
14	TRBV2	TRBJ1-5	-	CASSDAGLNQPQHF
13	TRBV10-1	TRBJ2-1	-	CASSEGMRDEQFF
14	TRBV5-1	TRBJ2-1	-	CASSKTVVENEQFF
14	TRBV6-5	TRBJ2-7	-	CASRPQATSYEQYF
16	TRBV9	TRBJ1-6	-	CASSVGPGLHNSPLHF
12	TRBV30	TRBJ1-3	-	CAWKLSGNTIYF
15	TRBV7-6	TRBJ1-6	-	CASSLTQGSGSPLHF
16	TRBV27	TRBJ1-2	-	CASSLNGEVRSYGYTF
15	TRBV5-1	TRBJ1-2	TRBD1	CASSLVQGAPGGYTF
13	TRBV11-2	TRBJ1-1	-	CASSEDVGTEAFF
17	TRBV28	TRBJ2-7	TRBD2	CASSPTPPGGHSYEQYF
16	TRBV4-2	TRBJ2-3	-	CASSQGRADSTDTQYF
12	TRBV28	TRBJ1-4	-	CASRGSLEKLFF
13	TRBV2	TRBJ2-2	-	CASSTRVTGELFF
17	TRBV30	TRBJ1-1	-	CAWSRTTPKGGDTEAFF
15	TRBV4-1	TRBJ2-3	TRBD2	CASSKLGRDSDTQYF
13	TRBV12-3/TRBV12-4	TRBJ1-5	-	CASSGQTGQPQHF